This T cell receptor (beta chain) was documented in a study of blood T cell repertoires in COVID-19 (dated by TCRdb to the early 2020s). Looking at the study overall: Samples from collaborators originated in the United States, Italy and Spain and spanned both the acute and convalescent phases of COVID-19. The material from the prospective study consisted of cDNA or gDNA derived from T cells, B-cell-depleted T cells, or PBMCs. Deeply sampled blood TCRbeta repertoires from subjects exposed to, actively infected with, or recovered from COVID-19 were included in the dataset. The repertoires were released in a freely available public database meant as a resource for research on the immune response to SARS-CoV-2. The samples were drawn from two sources: the first 160 participants of the ongoing ImmuneRACE study, and fewer than 1,500 subjects contributed by 6 global collaborators. Nearly every sample came with metadata listing a de-identified subject ID, COVID-19 status, age in years and sex. Where HLA class I and class II types were available, the types were taken from metadata supplied by the sample provider, not from assay-based typing.

Trimming costs V 1 base and J 4 bases, and their ends lie 13 bases apart. The CDR3 spans 16 residues, from the cysteine through the phenylalanine. Only the CDR3 portion is preserved as DNA: 48 bases, with reading frame beginning at the first base. Taken from the germline V gene (reference sequence), the CDR1 and CDR2 loops are SEHNR and FQNEAQ. Points on this clone: Its cognate antigen has yet to be identified. Base qualities were left out, and no much larger clone turns up one base away.

The paper's findings and limits, for the study overall: Clinical and demographic metadata were provided uncurated, with the amount varying by source and participant.

Participants in the prospective study were enrolled through a virtual design, were aged about 18 to 90 years, and lived in fewer than 30 United States geographic areas. In the prospective study, cohorts were assigned on the basis of participant-reported clinical history obtained from a screening survey and a study questionnaire. ImmuneRACE Cohort 3 recovered participants were defined by two consecutive negative NP/OP PCR tests, healthcare professional clearance, or symptom resolution. Each participant in the prospective study had whole blood, serum and a nasopharyngeal or oropharyngeal swab collected by mobile phlebotomists. Over an approximately two-month period, participants in the prospective study had the option of providing additional blood draws and questionnaires. Before DNA extraction, prospective study blood samples were shipped either frozen or at room temperature. TCRbeta CDR3 regions were amplified from genomic DNA using the immunoSEQ Assay, a bias-controlled multiplex PCR. The original methods were these. Nucleated cell counts per sample were estimated from amplification of reference gene primers within the assay. To quantify the absolute abundance of each unique TCRbeta CDR3 rearrangement, sequence reads were collapsed and filtered. For each sample, productive Simpson clonality was calculated by taking the square root of Simpson's diversity index across productive rearrangements. The table comes from immuneACCESS by way of TCRdb, which keeps in-frame sequences with V and J called. Part of the clones is missing from these tables; in studies checked, under half for an unresolved V gene and the rest for unknown reasons. The V and J calls and the clone size are those of that table, but D and trimming were determined from the DNA. The sample table shows 300,000 to 350,000 clones, and over 75% are seen once. Clones ranked in the top ten supply over 4.5% of the sample.

The sequenced material came from PBMCs or T cells enriched from blood (not recorded which). The source of this sequence is a man aged 30 to 45 who had recovered from COVID-19. The chain uses TRBV7-9 and TRBJ1-4, with TRBD1 perhaps the D gene, on 6 matching bases. The CDR3 corresponds to CASSLGGGAHNEKLFF. The nucleotides read TGTGCCAGCAGCTTAGGCGGGGGCGCCCATAATGAAAAACTGTTTTTT.